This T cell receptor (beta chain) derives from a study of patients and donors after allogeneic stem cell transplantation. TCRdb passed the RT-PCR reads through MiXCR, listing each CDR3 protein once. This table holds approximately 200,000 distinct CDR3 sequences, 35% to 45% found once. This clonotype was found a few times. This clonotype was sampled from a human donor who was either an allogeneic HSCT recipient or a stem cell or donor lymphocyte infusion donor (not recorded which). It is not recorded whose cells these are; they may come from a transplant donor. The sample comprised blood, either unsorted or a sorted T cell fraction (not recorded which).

The CDR3 DNA is TGTGCCACCAGCAGGGACATAGCTAACTATGGCTACACCTTC. Protein product: CATSRDIANYGYTF. This chain links TRBV15 with TRBJ1-2; D possibly corresponds to TRBD1 (5 bases). Trimming shortened V by 3 bases and J by 0 bases, and 8 bases separated the two germline ends. The CDR3 sequence is 14 residues long. Germline values: CDR1 LNHNV, CDR2 YYDKDF (reference sequence).